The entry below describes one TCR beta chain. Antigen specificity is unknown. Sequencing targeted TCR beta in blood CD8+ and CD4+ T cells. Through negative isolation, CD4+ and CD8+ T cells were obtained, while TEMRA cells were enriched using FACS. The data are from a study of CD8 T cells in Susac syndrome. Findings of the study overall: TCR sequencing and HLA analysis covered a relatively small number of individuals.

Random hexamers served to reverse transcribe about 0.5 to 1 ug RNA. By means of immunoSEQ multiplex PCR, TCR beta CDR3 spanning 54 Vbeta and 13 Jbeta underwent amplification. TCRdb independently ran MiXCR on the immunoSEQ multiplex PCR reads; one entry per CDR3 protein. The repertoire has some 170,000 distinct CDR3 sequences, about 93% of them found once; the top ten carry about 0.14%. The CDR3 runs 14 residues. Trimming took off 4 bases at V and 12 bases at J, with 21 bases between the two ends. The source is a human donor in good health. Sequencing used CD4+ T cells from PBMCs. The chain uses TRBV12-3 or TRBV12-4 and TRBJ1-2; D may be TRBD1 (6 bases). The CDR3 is CASSSHSGTNVDTF. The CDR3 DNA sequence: TGTGCCAGCAGTTCCCATTCCGGGACAAATGTCGACACCTTC.